These 18 T cell receptor beta chains share one sample of origin, sequenced in a study of blood T cell repertoires in COVID-19. This table comes from immunoSEQ multiplex PCR, and its TCRdb copy is limited to in-frame clones, with some not included. The sample includes 100,000 to 130,000 clones, approximately 88% of them seen just once. Specimen: peripheral blood. The receptors originated from a man aged 45-65 years with active or convalescent COVID-19.

The J gene is TRBJ2-5, the V gene TRBV5-1, with 8 bases that match TRBD2. V lost 2 bases to trimming and J lost 4 bases; unmatched junction nucleotides: 4. The CDR3 has 14 residues. Germline CDR1 and CDR2: SGHRS and YFSETQ. The CDR3, as DNA: TGCGCCAGCAGCTTAGGTCTAGCGGGAGAGACCCAGTACTTC. This sequence encodes CASSLGLAGETQYF.

This chain links TRBV30 with TRBJ1-5; D is unclear. Looked up from germline, CDR1 is GTSNPN and CDR2 is SVGIG (reference sequence). Trimming removed 0 bases from V and 2 bases from J, with 11 bases in between. The CDR3 consists of 15 residues. CDR3 amino acids: CAWSVRGTGNQPQHF. CDR3 DNA: TGTGCCTGGAGTGTACGGGGAACAGGCAATCAGCCCCAGCATTTT.

The V gene is TRBV24-1, the J gene TRBJ2-1, with 10 nucleotides matching TRBD2. V lost 7 bases to trimming and J lost 10 bases; unmatched junction nucleotides: 3. The CDR3 length is 12 residues. Germline CDR1 reads KGHDR; CDR2 reads SFDVKD. The CDR3 loop reads CATRAGGPEQFF. The CDR3 DNA reads as TGTGCCACCAGAGCGGGAGGGCCAGAGCAGTTCTTC.

The chain is built from TRBV9 and TRBJ2-1; TRBD2 is a possible D gene (5 bases). This CDR3 is built from 16 residues. Between the trimmed V and J ends, which lost 0 bases and 3 bases, there was a span of 13 bases. Germline-derived CDR1 and CDR2 are SGDLS and YYNGEE. CDR3 sequence reads: CASSVAGADYYNEQFF. The CDR3 DNA is TGTGCCAGCAGCGTAGCTGGAGCAGACTACTACAATGAGCAGTTCTTC.

This chain links TRBV19 with TRBJ1-4; D not resolved. V lost 5 bases, J lost 8 bases, and 9 bases lay in between. The CDR3 totals 12 residues. Germline V gene data show CDR1 as LNHDA and CDR2 as SQIVND (reference sequence). The CDR3 nucleotides are TGTGCCAGTAGTGTCTCCCGGGAAAAACTGTTTTTT. It codes for CASSVSREKLFF.

V usage is TRBV5-5 and J usage is TRBJ2-5; the D is unclear. The CDR3 extends over 13 amino acids. Germline CDR1 is SGHKS and CDR2 is YYEKEE (reference sequence). V was cut by 4 bases and J by 1 base, with 8 bases left in between. CDR3 coding DNA: TGTGCCAGCAGCGTCGGTCTCCAAGAGACCCAGTACTTC. Protein: CASSVGLQETQYF.

This sequence joins TRBV6-5 and TRBJ2-1, with D possibly TRBD1 on 6 matching bases. V lost 6 bases, J lost 8 bases, and 20 bases lay in between. In germline, CDR1 is MNHEY, CDR2 SVGAGI. This CDR3 spans 15 amino acids. The CDR3 spells CASRLTRQEVHEQFF. Here the CDR3 DNA reads TGTGCCAGCAGGCTAACCCGACAGGAAGTACATGAGCAGTTCTTC.

The rearrangement joins TRBV19 to TRBJ2-3, with 7 bases that match TRBD1. The CDR3 covers 15 residues. Looked up from germline, CDR1 is LNHDA and CDR2 is SQIVND (reference sequence). Trimming took 5 bases from V and 2 from J; bases not matched to a gene: 7. The CDR3: CASSWGQGVTDTQYF. DNA of the CDR3: TGTGCCAGTAGTTGGGGCCAGGGGGTCACAGATACGCAGTATTTT.

The chain links TRBV5-1 to TRBJ1-1; D is ambiguous. The V end was cut by 1 base, the J end by 1 base, with 11 bases between. The CDR3 length is 15 residues. CDR1 SGHRS and CDR2 YFSETQ come from the germline V gene. The CDR3 loop reads CASSLFSLRNTEAFF. In DNA form, the CDR3 reads TGCGCCAGCAGCTTGTTTAGTCTGAGGAACACTGAAGCTTTCTTT.

This chain uses TRBV28 with TRBJ1-5, with 8 nucleotides matching TRBD1. From germline, CDR1 is MDHEN and CDR2 SYDVKM. V gave up 4 bases and J gave up 2 bases; unmatched junction bases: 16. This CDR3 has 19 amino acids. CDR3 bases: TGTGCCAGCAGTTCAAAATTCGGACAGGGTCCTTTTGGCAATCAGCCCCAGCATTTT. Translated: CASSSKFGQGPFGNQPQHF.

The genes are TRBV30 and TRBJ1-5; D not resolved. V lost 1 base to trimming and J lost 3 bases, with 7 bases between them. Per germline, CDR1 GTSNPN and CDR2 SVGIG (reference sequence). CDR3 size: 13 residues. CDR3 in DNA: TGTGCCTGGAGTGGGAGTAACAATCAGCCCCAGCATTTT. It translates to CAWSGSNNQPQHF.

In this sample, this clone turned up once. The rearrangement joins TRBV19 to TRBJ2-7, with D perhaps matching TRBD2 (6 bases). CDR1 is LNHDA, CDR2 SQIVND, per germline (reference sequence). Trimming took 5 bases from V and 2 from J, leaving 13 bases between them. There are 14 residues in the CDR3. Here the CDR3 reads CASSAILATYEQYF. The DNA of the CDR3 is TGTGCCAGTAGTGCCATACTAGCAACCTACGAGCAGTACTTC.

This clone appeared once. The rearrangement joins TRBV3-1 (or the pseudogene TRBV3-2) to TRBJ2-1, with TRBD1 as a possible D gene (5 bases). Germline loops: CDR1 LGHDT, CDR2 YNNKEL (reference sequence). This CDR3 is 15 amino acids long. V was clipped by 4 bases and J by 7 bases, with 17 bases between them. The CDR3 protein is CASSLRGSLLNEQFF. The DNA of the CDR3 is TGTGCCAGCAGCCTAAGGGGATCTCTTCTAAATGAGCAGTTCTTC.

CDR3: CASKEQLYGYTF. Written as DNA, the CDR3 is TGTGCCAGCAAGGAACAGCTCTATGGCTACACCTTC. The chain combines TRBV2 with TRBJ1-2; no clear D. The V gene's germline CDR1 is SNHLY and CDR2 FYNNEI. The CDR3 covers 12 residues. Trimming removed 7 bases at V and 4 bases at J, with 10 bases between.

This CDR3 is CASSPSPGTGFNQPQHF. For the CDR3, the DNA is TGTGCCAGCAGTCCGAGTCCCGGGACAGGATTCAATCAGCCCCAGCATTTT. The V gene is TRBV28, the J gene TRBJ1-5; 8 bases are a match to TRBD1. Unmatched junction bases numbered 12, after V lost 5 bases and J lost 3 bases. This CDR3 is 17 amino acids long. Germline V gene data show CDR1 as MDHEN and CDR2 as SYDVKM. Full variable domain (missing parts from reference TRBV28 and TRBJ1-5): DVKVTQSSRYLVKRTGEKVFLECVQDMDHENMFWYRQDPGLGLRLIYFSYDVKMKEKGDIPEGYSVSREKKERFSLILESASTNQTSMYLCASSPSPGTGFNQPQHFGDGTRLSIL.

This clone was seen more than once but under ten times. V usage is TRBV13 and J usage is TRBJ2-7, with TRBD2 identical over 10 bases. The CDR3 runs 14 residues. CDR1 and CDR2 from the germline V gene are PRHDT and FYEKMQ (reference sequence). J gave up 4 bases and V 4 bases, and 4 bases lay outside the gene matches. Here the CDR3 reads CASSSGLAVYEQYF. The CDR3 nucleotides are TGTGCCAGCAGCTCAGGACTAGCGGTGTACGAGCAGTACTTC. Full variable domain (outside the CDR3, taken from reference TRBV13 and TRBJ2-7): AAGVIQSPRHLIKEKRETATLKCYPIPRHDTVYWYQQGPGQDPQFLISFYEKMQSDKGSIPDRFSAQQFSDYHSELNMSSLELGDSALYFCASSSGLAVYEQYFGPGTRLTVT.

This clone has only a few counts. This rearrangement joins TRBV10-3 to TRBJ1-2; no definite D call. Between the trimmed V and J ends, which lost 2 bases and 7 bases, there was a span of 14 bases. The germline V gene encodes CDR1 ENHRY and CDR2 SYGVKD. There are 14 residues in the CDR3. Here the CDR3 DNA reads TGTGCCATCAGTGAGCGAGCGAGTATGGCTGGCTACACCTTC. Translating it yields CAISERASMAGYTF.

This chain joins TRBV4-1 and TRBJ2-1; D is unclear. Germline assignment: CDR1 MGHRA and CDR2 YSYEKL. Trimming shortened V by 0 bases and J by 6 bases, and 12 bases separated the two germline ends. CDR3 length: 15 amino acids. The CDR3 here is CASSQDRPAFNEQFF. The CDR3 bases are TGCGCCAGCAGCCAAGATAGGCCAGCGTTCAATGAGCAGTTCTTC.